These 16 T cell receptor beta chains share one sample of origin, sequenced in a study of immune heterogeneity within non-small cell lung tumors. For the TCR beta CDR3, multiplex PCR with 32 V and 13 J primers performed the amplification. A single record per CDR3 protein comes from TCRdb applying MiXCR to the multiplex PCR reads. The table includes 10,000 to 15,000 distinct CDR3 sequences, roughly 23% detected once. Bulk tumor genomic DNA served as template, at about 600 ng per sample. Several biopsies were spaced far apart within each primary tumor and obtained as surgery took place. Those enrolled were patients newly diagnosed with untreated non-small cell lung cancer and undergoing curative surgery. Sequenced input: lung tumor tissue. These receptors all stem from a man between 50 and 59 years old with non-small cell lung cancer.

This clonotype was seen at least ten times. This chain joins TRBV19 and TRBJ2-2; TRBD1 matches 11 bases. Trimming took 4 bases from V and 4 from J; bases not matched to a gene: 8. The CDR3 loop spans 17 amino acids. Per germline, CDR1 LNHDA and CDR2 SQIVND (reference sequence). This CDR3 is CASSRKGTGGFTGELFF. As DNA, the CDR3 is TGTGCCAGTAGTAGAAAAGGGACAGGGGGGTTCACCGGGGAGCTGTTTTTT.

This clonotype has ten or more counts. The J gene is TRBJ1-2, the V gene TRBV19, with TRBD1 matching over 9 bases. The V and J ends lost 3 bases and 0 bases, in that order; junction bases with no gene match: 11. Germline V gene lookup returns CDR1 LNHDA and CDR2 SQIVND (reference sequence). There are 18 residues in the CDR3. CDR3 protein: CASSIGDRTGATNYGYTF. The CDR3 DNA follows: TGTGCCAGTAGTATCGGTGACAGGACAGGGGCTACTAACTATGGCTACACCTTC.

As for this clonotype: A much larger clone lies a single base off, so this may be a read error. DNA for the CDR3: TGCGCCAGCAGCCAAGATGTGGACAGGGGTTCAGCTTTCTTT. Its translation: CASSQDVDRGSAFF. V is TRBV4-1 and J is TRBJ1-1; 9 bases are shared with TRBD1. The CDR3 length is 14 residues. CDR1 is MGHRA and CDR2 is YSYEKL in the germline V gene. V shed 0 bases, J shed 10 bases, and the junction held 6 bases outside the gene matches.

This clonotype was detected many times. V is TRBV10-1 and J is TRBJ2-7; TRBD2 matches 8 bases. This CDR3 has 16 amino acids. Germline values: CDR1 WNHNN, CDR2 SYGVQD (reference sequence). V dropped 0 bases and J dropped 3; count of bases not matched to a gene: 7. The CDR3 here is CASSESRRGGFYEQYF. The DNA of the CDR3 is TGCGCCAGCAGTGAGTCCCGACGGGGGGGTTTCTACGAGCAGTACTTC.

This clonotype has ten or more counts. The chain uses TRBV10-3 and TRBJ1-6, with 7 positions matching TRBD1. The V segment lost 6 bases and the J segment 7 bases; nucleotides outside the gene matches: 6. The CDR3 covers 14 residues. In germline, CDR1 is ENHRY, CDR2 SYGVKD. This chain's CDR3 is CAISAGTENSPLHF. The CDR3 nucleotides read TGTGCCATCAGCGCCGGGACAGAAAATTCACCCCTCCACTTT.

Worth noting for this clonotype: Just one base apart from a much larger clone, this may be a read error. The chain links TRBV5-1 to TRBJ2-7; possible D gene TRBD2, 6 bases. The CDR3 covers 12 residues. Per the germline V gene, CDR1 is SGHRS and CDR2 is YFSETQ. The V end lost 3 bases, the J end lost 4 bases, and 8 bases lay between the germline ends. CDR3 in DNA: TGCGCCAGCAGCTCGGAGGGATACGAGCAGTACTTC. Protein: CASSSEGYEQYF.

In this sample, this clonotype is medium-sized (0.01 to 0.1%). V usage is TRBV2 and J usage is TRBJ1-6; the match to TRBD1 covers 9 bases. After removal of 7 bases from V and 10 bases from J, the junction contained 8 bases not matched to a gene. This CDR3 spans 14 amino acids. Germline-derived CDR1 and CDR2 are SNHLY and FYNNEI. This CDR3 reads CASKTGQGLSPLHF. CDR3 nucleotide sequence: TGTGCCAGCAAGACAGGACAGGGGTTGTCACCCCTCCACTTT.

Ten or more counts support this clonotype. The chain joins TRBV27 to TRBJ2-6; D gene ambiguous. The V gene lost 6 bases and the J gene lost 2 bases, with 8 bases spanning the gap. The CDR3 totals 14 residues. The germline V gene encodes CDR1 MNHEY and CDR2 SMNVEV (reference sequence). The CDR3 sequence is CASRSKPGANVLTF. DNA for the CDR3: TGTGCCAGCAGAAGCAAACCTGGGGCCAACGTCCTGACTTTC.

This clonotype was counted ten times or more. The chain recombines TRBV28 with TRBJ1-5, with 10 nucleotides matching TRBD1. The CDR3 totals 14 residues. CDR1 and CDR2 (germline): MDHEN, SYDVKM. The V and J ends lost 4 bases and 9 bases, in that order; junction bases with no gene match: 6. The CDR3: CASSSTGGWPPQHF. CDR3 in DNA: TGTGCCAGCAGTTCGACAGGGGGCTGGCCGCCCCAGCATTTT.

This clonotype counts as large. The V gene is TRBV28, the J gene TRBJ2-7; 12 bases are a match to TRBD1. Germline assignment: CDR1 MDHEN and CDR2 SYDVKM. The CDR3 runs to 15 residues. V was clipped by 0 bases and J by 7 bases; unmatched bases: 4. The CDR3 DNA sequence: TGTGCCAGCAGTTTATGGGGGACAGGGGGCCGAGAGCAGTACTTC. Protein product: CASSLWGTGGREQYF.

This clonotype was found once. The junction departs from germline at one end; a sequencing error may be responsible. The CDR3 DNA sequence: TGTGCCAGCAGTTTCGACAGCAAAGATACGCAGTATTTT. As protein: CASSFDSKDTQYF. The chain couples TRBV12-3 or TRBV12-4 to TRBJ2-3, with D perhaps matching TRBD1 (5 bases). The CDR3 is 13 amino acids.

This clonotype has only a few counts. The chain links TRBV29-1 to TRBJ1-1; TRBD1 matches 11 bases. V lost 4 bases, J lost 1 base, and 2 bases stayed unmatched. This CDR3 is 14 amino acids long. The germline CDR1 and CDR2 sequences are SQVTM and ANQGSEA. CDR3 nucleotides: TGCAGCGTTGGGACAGGGGGCGAGAACACTGAAGCTTTCTTT. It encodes CSVGTGGENTEAFF.

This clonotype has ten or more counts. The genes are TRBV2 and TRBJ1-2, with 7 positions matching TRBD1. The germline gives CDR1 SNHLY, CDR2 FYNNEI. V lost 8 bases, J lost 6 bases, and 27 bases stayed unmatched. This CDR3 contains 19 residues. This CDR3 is CASQQLRWGQTSKGDGYTF. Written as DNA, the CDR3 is TGTGCCAGCCAGCAGTTACGGTGGGGACAGACATCTAAGGGAGATGGCTACACCTTC.

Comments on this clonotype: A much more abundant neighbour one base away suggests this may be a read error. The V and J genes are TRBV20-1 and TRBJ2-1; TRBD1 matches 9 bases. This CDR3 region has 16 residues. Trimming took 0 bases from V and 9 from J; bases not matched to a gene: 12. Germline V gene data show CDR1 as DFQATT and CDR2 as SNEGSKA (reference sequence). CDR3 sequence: CSARDPLGTGISEQFF. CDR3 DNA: TGCAGTGCTAGAGATCCCCTCGGGACAGGGATTAGTGAGCAGTTCTTC.

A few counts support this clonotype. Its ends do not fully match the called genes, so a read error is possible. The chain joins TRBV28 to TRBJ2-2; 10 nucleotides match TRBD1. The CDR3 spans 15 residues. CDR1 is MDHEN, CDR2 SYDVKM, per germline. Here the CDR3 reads CASSPTTGGGGELSF. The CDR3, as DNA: TGTGCCAGCAGTCCAACGACAGGGGGCGGCGGGGAGCTGTCTTTT.

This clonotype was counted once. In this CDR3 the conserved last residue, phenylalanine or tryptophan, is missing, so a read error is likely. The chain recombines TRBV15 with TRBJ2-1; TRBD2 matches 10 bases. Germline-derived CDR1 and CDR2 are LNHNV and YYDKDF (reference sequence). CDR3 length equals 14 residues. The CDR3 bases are TGTGCCACTAGGAGCGGGGGGGACTACAATGATCAGTTCCTC. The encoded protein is CATRSGGDYNDQFL.